One T cell receptor beta chain is described in this entry. Its antigen is as yet unknown. These data belong to a study of T cells in tuberculosis. Study-wide context: T cells were selected with CD1B tetramers loaded with glucose monomycolate. IGRA-negative adolescents, IGRA-positive adolescents with latent tuberculosis and adults with active tuberculosis formed this South African cohort. Study-level points and caveats: Shorter CDR3-alpha in active tuberculosis partly drove smaller distances.

Germline-derived CDR1 and CDR2 are SGHTS and YDEGEE. This CDR3 contains 17 residues. V lost 4 bases to trimming and J lost 4 bases; unmatched junction nucleotides: 12. Sequencing used immunoSEQ multiplex PCR; TCRdb keeps in-frame clones, though not all of them. This sample carries 25,000 to 30,000 clones, 90% to 95% of them seen once, and the ten largest clones take 4.9%. The sequenced sample consisted of PBMCs. This sequence joins TRBV5-8 and TRBJ2-3, with 10 bases that match TRBD2. This sequence was found in a donor aged 10-35 years with latent tuberculosis or without tuberculosis infection. CDR3 protein: CASSPRPGLATADTQYF. Written as DNA, the CDR3 is TGTGCCAGCAGCCCGCGTCCGGGACTAGCGACTGCAGATACGCAGTATTTT.